Following are 19 T cell receptor beta chains from one sample sequenced in a study of identical twins. TCRdb re-called the 5' RACE reads through MiXCR, storing one row per CDR3 protein. The table shows hundreds of thousands of distinct CDR3 sequences, with about 12% occurring only once. This sample was shared with a second study, whose subject was yellow fever vaccine responses in identical twins.

The sample comprised PBMCs. The receptors shown here come from a woman between 18 and 29 years old in good health.

The J gene is TRBJ2-7, the V gene TRBV11-2, with D possibly being TRBD2 (6 bases). This CDR3 has 16 amino acids. Germline CDR1 is SGHAT and CDR2 is FQNNGV. Between the trimmed V and J ends, which lost 0 bases and 0 bases, there was a span of 12 bases. CDR3 in DNA: TGTGCCAGCAGCTTAGATCTGTTGACTAGCTCCTACGAGCAGTACGTC. Amino acids: CASSLDLLTSSYEQYV.

This clonotype was counted only a few times. The chain uses TRBV7-8 and TRBJ2-1, with TRBD2 matching over 7 bases. V was pared by 6 bases and J by 8 bases, with 13 bases of the junction left unmatched. Germline lookup yields CDR1 SGHVS and CDR2 FQNEAQ. The CDR3 covers 15 residues. The CDR3, as DNA: TGTGCCAGCAGACCGAAGGTGCAAGGGAGGGATGAGCAGTTCTTC. Its protein is CASRPKVQGRDEQFF.

This chain uses TRBV27 with TRBJ2-5; 7 bases map to TRBD2. The germline V gene encodes CDR1 MNHEY and CDR2 SMNVEV (reference sequence). V lost 0 bases and J lost 5; bases outside the gene matches: 15. CDR3 size: 18 residues. The CDR3 DNA is TGTGCCAGCAGTTTATCTTCCCCCGTCGCGCGGGGGAGGGAGACCCAGTACTTC. Translated, it gives CASSLSSPVARGRETQYF.

This chain uses TRBV18 with TRBJ2-3; TRBD2 might be the D (6 bases). This CDR3 has 16 residues. Trimming shortened V by 2 bases and J by 4 bases, and 16 bases separated the two germline ends. Germline V gene data show CDR1 as KGHSH and CDR2 as LQKENI. The CDR3 sequence: CASSPTSTSIADTQYF. The CDR3 DNA reads TGTGCCAGCTCACCAACTAGCACTAGCATCGCAGATACGCAGTATTTT.

J is TRBJ2-1 and V is TRBV3-1, with TRBD2 matching over 13 bases. CDR1 and CDR2 (germline): LGHDT, YNNKEL (reference sequence). V lost 4 bases to trimming and J lost 6 bases; unmatched junction nucleotides: 9. The CDR3 totals 17 residues. CDR3 in DNA: TGTGCCAGCAGCCCCTTCCGACTAGCGGGAGGAGGCAATGAGCAGTTCTTC. Residues: CASSPFRLAGGGNEQFF.

The chain is built from TRBV24-1 and TRBJ1-2, with D uncertain. Trimming pared 4 bases from V and 8 bases from J, leaving 7 bases between. The CDR3 spans 11 residues. Per germline, CDR1 KGHDR and CDR2 SFDVKD. The CDR3 sequence is CATSDTRGYTF. CDR3 sequence (DNA): TGTGCCACCAGTGACACCCGGGGCTACACCTTC.

The chain links TRBV20-1 to TRBJ2-4, with D tentatively TRBD2 (6 bases). Looked up from germline, CDR1 is DFQATT and CDR2 is SNEGSKA (reference sequence). Trimming pared 6 bases from V and 6 bases from J, leaving 18 bases between. This CDR3 spans 14 amino acids. In nucleotides, the CDR3 is TGCAGTGCGCAGGGACTGGGGCTGGGAAACATTCAGTACTTC. It yields the protein CSAQGLGLGNIQYF.

This clonotype occurred a few times. The genes are TRBV7-9 and TRBJ1-1; TRBD1 might be the D (6 bases). The ends were cut back, 3 bases at V and 0 bases at J, with 14 bases in the middle. The CDR3 has 16 amino acids. CDR1 is SEHNR, CDR2 FQNEAQ, per germline (reference sequence). The CDR3 region has the DNA TGTGCCAGCAGCTTCCGGGACACTTACATGAACACTGAAGCTTTCTTT. Its translation is CASSFRDTYMNTEAFF.

This clonotype was seen a handful of times. J is TRBJ2-1 and V is TRBV29-1, with unresolved D. This CDR3 comprises 11 residues. Trimming cost V 7 bases and J 4 bases, with 8 bases left between them. The germline V gene encodes CDR1 SQVTM and CDR2 ANQGSEA. CDR3 nucleotide sequence: TGCAGCGCACAGAATTACAATGAGCAGTTCTTC. The encoded protein is CSAQNYNEQFF.

This clonotype turned up a few times. V and J are TRBV11-1 and TRBJ2-3, with TRBD2 matching over 7 bases. Germline V gene data show CDR1 as SGHAT and CDR2 as FQDESV (reference sequence). This CDR3 contains 18 residues. Trimming at V came to 3 bases and at J to 3 bases, leaving 15 bases not matched to a gene. The chain's CDR3 is CASSFGGSGGGPTDTQYF. The DNA of the CDR3 is TGTGCCAGCAGCTTTGGGGGATCTGGGGGAGGGCCAACAGATACGCAGTATTTT.

This clonotype was counted a few times. This chain connects TRBV5-6 to TRBJ1-1; perhaps TRBD1 as D (5 bases). The CDR3 contains 16 residues. V lost 3 bases, J lost 2 bases, and 17 bases lay in between. Germline assignment: CDR1 SGHDT and CDR2 YYEEEE. CDR3 region: CASSSDTGTVNTEAFF. The CDR3 DNA sequence: TGTGCCAGCAGCTCCGACACGGGGACGGTTAACACTGAAGCTTTCTTT.

This clonotype was detected only a few times. This chain uses TRBV3-1 with TRBJ2-7, with D unclear. This CDR3 comprises 16 residues. Trimming left V 4 bases short and J 5 bases short, with 21 bases between. Germline CDR1 is LGHDT and CDR2 is YNNKEL (reference sequence). The CDR3 DNA follows: TGTGCCAGCAGCCCGCTTTCGGCTCCCCCTGGGAACGAGCAGTACTTC. Its protein product is CASSPLSAPPGNEQYF.

The sample holds a few counts of this clonotype. This chain links TRBV12-3 or TRBV12-4 with TRBJ2-2; D is perhaps TRBD2 (5 bases). Trimming removed 5 bases at V and 1 base at J, with 14 bases between. The CDR3 is made up of 16 amino acids. The CDR3 coding sequence is TGTGCCAGCAGTCCCGAGGACCGGGGGAACACCGGGGAGCTGTTTTTT. Amino acid sequence: CASSPEDRGNTGELFF.

V is TRBV20-1 and J is TRBJ2-7; 7 nucleotides match TRBD1. In germline, CDR1 is DFQATT, CDR2 SNEGSKA (reference sequence). V shed 4 bases and J 3 bases; nucleotides not matched to a gene: 6. CDR3 length: 13 residues. The CDR3 bases are TGCAGTGCTACGAGGGACAGCCTCTACGAGCAGTACGTC. The encoded protein is CSATRDSLYEQYV.

There are a few counts of this clonotype. This rearrangement joins TRBV18 to TRBJ2-3; TRBD1 matches 8 bases. Germline V gene lookup returns CDR1 KGHSH and CDR2 LQKENI. The junction had 9 bases not matched to a gene; V was cut back by 3 bases and J by 7 bases. The CDR3 spans 15 residues. The CDR3: CASSPRTGSSNTQYF. In DNA form, the CDR3 reads TGTGCCAGCTCACCCAGGACAGGGTCGTCGAATACGCAGTATTTT.

This chain uses TRBV6-1 with TRBJ1-6; D is perhaps TRBD1 (5 bases). Germline-derived CDR1 and CDR2 are MNHNS and SASEGT. This CDR3 contains 14 residues. V was trimmed by 2 bases and J by 10 bases, leaving 12 bases between them. CDR3 in amino acids: CASSENRGGSPLHF. The CDR3 coding sequence is TGTGCCAGCAGTGAAAATAGGGGAGGCTCACCCCTCCACTTT.

The rearrangement joins TRBV3-1 to TRBJ2-5; TRBD1 matches 10 bases. V shed 6 bases and J 3 bases; nucleotides not matched to a gene: 13. CDR3 length equals 17 residues. Germline assignment: CDR1 LGHDT and CDR2 YNNKEL (reference sequence). This CDR3 reads CASRLLTGQGTKETQYF. The DNA of the CDR3 is TGTGCCAGCAGACTTTTGACGGGACAGGGGACAAAAGAGACCCAGTACTTC.

The V and J genes are TRBV6-1 and TRBJ1-1, with TRBD1 matching over 7 bases. The V and J ends lost 10 bases and 5 bases, in that order; junction bases with no gene match: 10. In germline, CDR1 is MNHNS, CDR2 SASEGT. The CDR3 is 13 residues long. In DNA, the CDR3 is TGTGCCACCAATGAACAGGGGTTAACTGAAGCTTTCTTT. Protein: CATNEQGLTEAFF.

This clonotype occurred a few times. The gene calls are TRBV9 and TRBJ1-2, with D unresolved. Germline V lookup: CDR1 SGDLS, CDR2 YYNGEE. V was cut by 3 bases and J by 7 bases, with 22 bases left in between. This CDR3 is built from 16 residues. CDR3 nucleotide sequence: TGTGCCAGCAGCGGACCCGATCGGGCCCCCGACGGTGGCTACACCTTC. Amino acids: CASSGPDRAPDGGYTF.